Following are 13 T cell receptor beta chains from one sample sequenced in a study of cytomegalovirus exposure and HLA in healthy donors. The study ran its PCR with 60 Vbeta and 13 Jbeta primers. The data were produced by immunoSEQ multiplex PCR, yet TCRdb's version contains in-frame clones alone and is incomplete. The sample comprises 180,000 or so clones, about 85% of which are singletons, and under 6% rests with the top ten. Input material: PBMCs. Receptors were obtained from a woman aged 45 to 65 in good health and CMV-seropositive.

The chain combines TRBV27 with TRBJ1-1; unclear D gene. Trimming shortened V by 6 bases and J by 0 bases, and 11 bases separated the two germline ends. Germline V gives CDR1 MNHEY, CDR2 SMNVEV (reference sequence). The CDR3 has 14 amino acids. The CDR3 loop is CASRVTSMNTEAFF. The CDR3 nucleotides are TGTGCCAGCAGGGTGACTAGTATGAACACTGAAGCTTTCTTT.

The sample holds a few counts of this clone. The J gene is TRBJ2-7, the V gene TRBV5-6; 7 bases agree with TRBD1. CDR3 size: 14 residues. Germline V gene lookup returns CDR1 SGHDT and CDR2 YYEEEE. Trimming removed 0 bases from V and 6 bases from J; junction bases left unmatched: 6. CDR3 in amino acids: CASSLERGRSEQYF. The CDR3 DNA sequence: TGTGCCAGCAGCTTGGAGAGGGGGCGGAGCGAGCAGTACTTC.

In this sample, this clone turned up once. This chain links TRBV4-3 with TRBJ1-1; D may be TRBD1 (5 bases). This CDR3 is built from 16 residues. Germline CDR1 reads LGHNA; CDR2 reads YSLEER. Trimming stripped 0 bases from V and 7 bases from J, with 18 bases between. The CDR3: CASSQDSLAGSHEAFF. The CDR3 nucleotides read TGCGCCAGCAGCCAAGATAGTTTAGCAGGGTCTCATGAAGCTTTCTTT.

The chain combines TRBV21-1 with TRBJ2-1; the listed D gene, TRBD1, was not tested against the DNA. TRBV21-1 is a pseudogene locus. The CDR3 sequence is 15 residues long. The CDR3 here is CASSKVTGCYNEQFF. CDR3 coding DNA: TGTGCCAGCAGCAAAGTTACAGGGTGTTACAATGAGCAGTTCTTC.

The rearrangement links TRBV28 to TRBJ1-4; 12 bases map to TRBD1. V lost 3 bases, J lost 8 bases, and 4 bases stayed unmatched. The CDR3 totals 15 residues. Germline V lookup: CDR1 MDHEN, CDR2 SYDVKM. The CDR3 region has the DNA TGTGCCAGCAGTTTGGGACAGGGGGCGTGGGAAAAACTGTTTTTT. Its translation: CASSLGQGAWEKLFF.

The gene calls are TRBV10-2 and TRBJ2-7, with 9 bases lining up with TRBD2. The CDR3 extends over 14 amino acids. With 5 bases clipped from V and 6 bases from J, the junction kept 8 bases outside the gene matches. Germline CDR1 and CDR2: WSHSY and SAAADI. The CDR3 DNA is TGCGCCAGCAGTCCAGCGGGAGGACCATCCGAGCAGTACTTC. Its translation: CASSPAGGPSEQYF.

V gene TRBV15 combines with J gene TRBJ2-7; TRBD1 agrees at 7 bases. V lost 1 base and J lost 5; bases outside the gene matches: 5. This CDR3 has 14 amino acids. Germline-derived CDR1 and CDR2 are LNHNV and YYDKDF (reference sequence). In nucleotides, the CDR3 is TGTGCCACCAGCAGAGCGATCCAGGGGGACGAGCAGTACTTC. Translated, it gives CATSRAIQGDEQYF.

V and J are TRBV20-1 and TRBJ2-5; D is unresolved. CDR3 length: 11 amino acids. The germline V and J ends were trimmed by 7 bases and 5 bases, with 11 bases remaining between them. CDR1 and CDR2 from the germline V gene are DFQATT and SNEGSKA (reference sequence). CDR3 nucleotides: TGCAGTGGACTGGTTTTGGAGACCCAGTACTTC. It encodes CSGLVLETQYF.

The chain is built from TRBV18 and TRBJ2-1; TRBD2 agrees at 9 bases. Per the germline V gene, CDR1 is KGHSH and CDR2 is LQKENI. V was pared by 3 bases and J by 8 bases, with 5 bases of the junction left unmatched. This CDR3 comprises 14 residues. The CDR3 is CASSPEAGGYEQFF. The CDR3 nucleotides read TGTGCCAGCTCACCCGAAGCGGGAGGATATGAGCAGTTCTTC.

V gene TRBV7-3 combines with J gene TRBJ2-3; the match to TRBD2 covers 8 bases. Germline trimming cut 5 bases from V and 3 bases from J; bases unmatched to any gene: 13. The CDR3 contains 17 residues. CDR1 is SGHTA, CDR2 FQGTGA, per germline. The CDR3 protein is CASSALGTRGVTDTQYF. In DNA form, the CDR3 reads TGTGCCAGCAGCGCCCTGGGGACTAGGGGAGTAACAGATACGCAGTATTTT.

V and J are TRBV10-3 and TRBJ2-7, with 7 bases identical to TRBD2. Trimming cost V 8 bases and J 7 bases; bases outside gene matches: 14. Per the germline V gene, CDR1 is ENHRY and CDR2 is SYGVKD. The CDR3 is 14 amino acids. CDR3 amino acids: CAIGGVGPLGEQYF. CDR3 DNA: TGTGCCATCGGGGGGGTGGGTCCCCTAGGAGAGCAGTACTTC.

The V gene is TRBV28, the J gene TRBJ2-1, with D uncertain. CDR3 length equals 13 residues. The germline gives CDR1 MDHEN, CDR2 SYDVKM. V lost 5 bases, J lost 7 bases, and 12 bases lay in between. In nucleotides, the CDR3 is TGTGCCAGCAGTGCGGTCCCCTCAAATGAGCAGTTCTTC. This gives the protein CASSAVPSNEQFF.

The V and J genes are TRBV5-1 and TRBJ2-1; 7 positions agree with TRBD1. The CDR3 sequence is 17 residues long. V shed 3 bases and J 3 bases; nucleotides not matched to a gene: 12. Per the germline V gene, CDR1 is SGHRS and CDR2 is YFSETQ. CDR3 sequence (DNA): TGCGCCAGCAGCTCGACTACGGACAGGCGATACTACAATGAGCAGTTCTTC. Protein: CASSSTTDRRYYNEQFF.